One sample yielded the 2 T cell receptor beta chains listed below, sequenced in a study of CD4 T cell repertoires in COVID-19 (dated by TCRdb to the early 2020s). Uncultured memory T cell samples were sequenced directly after ex vivo isolation. The method behind the library was the immunoSEQ multiplex PCR assay. Here the immuneACCESS table is served through TCRdb, limited to in-frame sequences with V and J called. Missing clones are a known gap in these copies; in checked studies unresolved V genes cover under half, and the rest lacks a known reason. This sample is represented by 20,000 or so clones; 85% to 95% of them were singletons. The leading ten clones occupy under 0.8% of the sample. The sequenced sample was circulating follicular helper CD4+ T cells (cTfh) from blood, obtained before the COVID-19 pandemic. This specimen's cell subset or site label, interpreted: circulating T follicular helper cells. The receptors were sampled from a human donor who had COVID-19.

The chain recombines TRBV19 with TRBJ2-3, with a tentative D call TRBD2 (6 bases). Germline values: CDR1 LNHDA, CDR2 SQIVND (reference sequence). V gave up 4 bases and J gave up 1 base, with 9 bases separating them. CDR3 length: 14 amino acids. The CDR3 loop reads CASSRGLRTDTQYF. For the CDR3, the DNA is TGTGCCAGTAGTAGGGGACTCCGCACAGATACGCAGTATTTT.

The rearrangement uses TRBV28 and TRBJ2-5, with D perhaps TRBD2 (7 bases). Trimming removed 6 bases at V and 4 bases at J, with 15 bases between. Germline loops: CDR1 MDHEN, CDR2 SYDVKM. The CDR3 totals 14 residues. CDR3 sequence (DNA): TGTGCCAGCAGAGCCTCGGGGGGCGGAGAGACCCAGTACTTC. This translates into CASRASGGGETQYF.